These 27 T cell receptor beta chains originate from one sample sequenced in a study of Ad26.COV2.S vaccination and SARS-CoV-2 variants. The protocol was immunoSEQ multiplex PCR, while the TCRdb copy is restricted to in-frame clones and leaves out a portion. Counted here are under 550,000 clones, about nine tenths occurring once; the ten biggest clones make up about 12%. Treatment described: approximately 18 received Ad26.COV2.S at low or high dose, single or two shots; several received placebo; per-sample allocation not given. The samples were gathered on day 63 after the first injection of vaccine or placebo. The source was peripheral blood, collected in a trial of Ad26.COV2.S vaccine versus placebo. These receptor sequences come from a person aged 18-60 years who received the Ad26.COV2.S COVID-19 vaccine or a placebo.

The rearrangement uses TRBV30 and TRBJ2-1; 11 bases map to TRBD2. Germline V gene lookup returns CDR1 GTSNPN and CDR2 SVGIG (reference sequence). This CDR3 has 14 residues. The V gene end was trimmed by 3 bases and the J gene end by 12 bases; junction bases not matched to a gene: 10. As DNA, the CDR3 is TGTGCCTGGAGGGCCGGGACTAGCGGTCGGGGGCAGTTCTTC. Encoded protein: CAWRAGTSGRGQFF. The complete variable domain, with remaining parts taken from reference TRBV30 and TRBJ2-1, reads SQTIHQWPATLVQPVGSPLSLECTVEGTSNPNLYWYRQAAGRGLQLLFYSVGIGQISSEVPQNLSASRPQDRQFILSSKKLLLSDSGFYLCAWRAGTSGRGQFFGPGTRLTVL.

This rearrangement joins TRBV6-5 to TRBJ2-5, with a weak D call TRBD1 (6 bases). The CDR3 length is 13 residues. The V gene lost 2 bases and the J gene lost 3 bases, with 7 bases spanning the gap. In germline, CDR1 is MNHEY, CDR2 SVGAGI. In DNA form, the CDR3 reads TGTGCCAGCAGTTACACAGGGAAAGAGACCCAGTACTTC. This sequence encodes CASSYTGKETQYF.

Details on this clone: The identical CDR3 is also encoded by other nucleotide sequences in the sample. V gene TRBV6-5 combines with J gene TRBJ1-5, with 9 bases identical to TRBD1. Germline V lookup: CDR1 MNHEY, CDR2 SVGAGI. Unmatched junction bases numbered 2, after V lost 6 bases and J lost 2 bases. The CDR3 consists of 14 residues. The CDR3 DNA follows: TGTGCCAGCAGCCGGGACAGGGGCAATCAGCCCCAGCATTTT. It specifies CASSRDRGNQPQHF.

The V gene is TRBV5-1, the J gene TRBJ2-3; D unclear. This CDR3 has 14 amino acids. Trimming shortened V by 1 base and J by 2 bases, and 8 bases separated the two germline ends. Germline CDR1 SGHRS, CDR2 YFSETQ. This chain's CDR3 is CASSLIGPTDTQYF. As DNA, the CDR3 is TGCGCCAGCAGCTTGATTGGCCCCACAGATACGCAGTATTTT. The variable domain in full, completed from reference TRBV5-1 and TRBJ2-3, reads KAGVTQTPRYLIKTRGQQVTLSCSPISGHRSVSWYQQTPGQGLQFLFEYFSETQRNKGNFPGRFSGRQFSNSRSEMNVSTLELGDSALYLCASSLIGPTDTQYFGPGTRLTVL.

This chain joins TRBV6-5 and TRBJ1-1; D possibly corresponds to TRBD1 (6 bases). Germline V gene lookup returns CDR1 MNHEY and CDR2 SVGAGI. CDR3 length: 11 amino acids. Deletions cut 8 bases from V and 5 bases from J, with 9 bases between. CDR3 sequence (DNA): TGTGCCAGCGCTAGGGGGACTGAAGCTTTCTTT. Its translation is CASARGTEAFF.

The chain uses TRBV12-3 or TRBV12-4 and TRBJ2-3, with D unresolved. Trimming removed 6 bases from V and 3 bases from J, with 10 bases in between. The CDR3 has 13 residues. The CDR3, as DNA: TGTGCCAGCAGACTTTGGTTGACAGATACGCAGTATTTT. Its translation is CASRLWLTDTQYF.

V gene TRBV30 combines with J gene TRBJ1-5; D not certain. Germline V gene sequence: CDR1 GTSNPN, CDR2 SVGIG (reference sequence). The CDR3 totals 13 residues. Trimming cost V 5 bases and J 0 bases, with 8 bases left between them. The CDR3 region is CAWSYSSNQPQHF. CDR3 DNA: TGTGCCTGGTCGTACAGTAGCAATCAGCCCCAGCATTTT.

CDR3 protein: CASSWPGEGTEAFF. Here the CDR3 DNA reads TGTGCCAGTAGTTGGCCAGGGGAGGGGACTGAAGCTTTCTTT. The gene calls are TRBV19 and TRBJ1-1; possibly TRBD1 for D (6 bases). This CDR3 is 14 amino acids long. V dropped 5 bases and J dropped 5 bases, with 15 bases sitting between them. Germline CDR1 reads LNHDA; CDR2 reads SQIVND (reference sequence). Using reference TRBV19 and TRBJ1-1 for the parts outside the CDR3, the full variable domain is DGGITQSPKYLFRKEGQNVTLSCEQNLNHDAMYWYRQDPGQGLRLIYYSQIVNDFQKGDIAEGYSVSREKKESFPLTVTSAQKNPTAFYLCASSWPGEGTEAFFGQGTRLTVV.

V gene TRBV12-3 or TRBV12-4 combines with J gene TRBJ2-1, with D possibly TRBD1 on 6 matching bases. The V gene lost 6 bases and the J gene lost 7 bases, with 10 bases spanning the gap. This CDR3 is 12 amino acids long. The CDR3 sequence: CASRDSFNEQFF. The CDR3, as DNA: TGTGCCAGCAGGGACAGTTTTAATGAGCAGTTCTTC.

The chain employs TRBV10-3 and TRBJ2-3, with 10 positions matching TRBD1. CDR3 length: 16 residues. Germline-derived CDR1 and CDR2 are ENHRY and SYGVKD. After removal of 9 bases from V and 5 bases from J, the junction contained 14 bases not matched to a gene. This CDR3 reads CAMGDGGTGVVDTQYF. The CDR3 region has the DNA TGTGCCATGGGGGACGGCGGGACAGGGGTTGTAGATACGCAGTATTTT.

The rearrangement uses TRBV4-3 and TRBJ2-7; TRBD2 agrees at 9 bases. Germline assignment: CDR1 LGHNA and CDR2 YSLEER. After removal of 1 base from V and 5 bases from J, the junction contained 9 bases not matched to a gene. The CDR3 is 16 residues long. Written as DNA, the CDR3 is TGCGCCAGCAGCCAAGTTATGCGGGAGGGCCTCCACGAGCAGTACTTC. Protein product: CASSQVMREGLHEQYF.

A single count supports this clone. The chain links TRBV3-1 (or the pseudogene TRBV3-2) to TRBJ2-2; D ambiguous. V lost 1 base, J lost 7 bases, and 4 bases lay in between. This CDR3 has 12 residues. Germline V gives CDR1 LGHDT, CDR2 YNNKEL (reference sequence). The CDR3 coding sequence is TGTGCCAGCAGCCAAGTTCACGGGGAGCTGTTTTTT. Translation: CASSQVHGELFF.

The chain couples TRBV27 to TRBJ2-7; tentatively, D is TRBD2 (6 bases). This CDR3 spans 16 amino acids. Germline-derived CDR1 and CDR2 are MNHEY and SMNVEV (reference sequence). Deletions cut 3 bases from V and 2 bases from J, with 17 bases between. In DNA form, the CDR3 reads TGTGCCAGCAGTTTTCGGCGTTTTGGCGGGACCTACGAGCAGTACTTC. Translation gives CASSFRRFGGTYEQYF.

The CDR3: CASRPGDGEKQFF. The DNA of the CDR3 is TGTGCCAGCCGTCCAGGGGATGGTGAGAAGCAGTTCTTC. The chain uses TRBV25-1 and TRBJ2-1; a weak D match, TRBD1 (6 bases). Per the germline V gene, CDR1 is MGHDK and CDR2 is SYGVNS. The CDR3 covers 13 residues. Trimming shortened V by 8 bases and J by 11 bases, and 19 bases separated the two germline ends.

J is TRBJ2-7 and V is TRBV15; D gene uncertain. The V end was cut by 1 base, the J end by 7 bases, with 11 bases between. Germline-derived CDR1 and CDR2 are LNHNV and YYDKDF (reference sequence). The CDR3 spans 13 residues. The DNA for the CDR3 is TGTGCCACCAGCAGAGGACCCTCCGCGGAGCAGTACTTC. This gives the protein CATSRGPSAEQYF.

This chain links TRBV6-4 with TRBJ1-5, with D tentatively TRBD1 (5 bases). V was cut by 5 bases and J by 0 bases, with 17 bases left in between. The CDR3 contains 17 residues. Germline CDR1 and CDR2: MRHNA and SNTAGT. The CDR3 sequence is CASSQGPGGPSNQPQHF. CDR3 in DNA: TGTGCCAGCAGTCAAGGACCCGGGGGACCTAGCAATCAGCCCCAGCATTTT.

The CDR3 bases are TGTGCCAGCAGCGTAATGGGGACAGGGGGCGCAGGTTCTGAAGCTTTCTTT. Encoded protein: CASSVMGTGGAGSEAFF. V gene TRBV9 combines with J gene TRBJ1-1, with 12 bases matching TRBD1. The length of the CDR3 is 17 residues. Unmatched junction bases numbered 10, after V lost 1 base and J lost 6 bases. CDR1 is SGDLS and CDR2 is YYNGEE in the germline V gene.

This clone has a single count. The CDR3 coding sequence is TGTGCCAGCAGGCCCGGATTAGATGGCTACACCTTC. Translated: CASRPGLDGYTF. This chain connects TRBV28 to TRBJ1-2; no definite D call. This CDR3 comprises 12 residues. Trimming took off 6 bases at V and 6 bases at J, with 11 bases between the two ends. Germline CDR1 reads MDHEN; CDR2 reads SYDVKM.

The chain uses TRBV7-2 and TRBJ2-6; 7 nucleotides match TRBD2. Per the germline V gene, CDR1 is SGHTA and CDR2 is FQGNSA. V gave up 5 bases and J gave up 1 base; unmatched junction bases: 2. The CDR3 has 15 amino acids. DNA of the CDR3: TGTGCCAGCAGCAATAGCGGGTCTGGGGCCAACGTCCTGACTTTC. Encoded protein: CASSNSGSGANVLTF.

The chain combines TRBV9 with TRBJ2-7; 7 bases line up with TRBD2. The CDR3 is made up of 16 amino acids. The germline V gene encodes CDR1 SGDLS and CDR2 YYNGEE. V lost 4 bases, J lost 3 bases, and 13 bases stayed unmatched. CDR3 protein: CASSWPGLADVYEQYF. DNA of the CDR3: TGTGCCAGCAGCTGGCCGGGTCTAGCGGACGTCTACGAGCAGTACTTC.

V gene TRBV5-6 combines with J gene TRBJ1-6, with a tentative D call TRBD1 (5 bases). CDR3 length: 16 amino acids. CDR1 is SGHDT, CDR2 YYEEEE, per germline. Trimming took 1 base from V and 7 from J, leaving 15 bases between them. The CDR3: CASSLLGSGANSPLHF. CDR3 DNA sequence: TGTGCCAGCAGCTTGTTGGGTTCCGGGGCCAATTCACCCCTCCACTTT.

The rearrangement joins TRBV30 to TRBJ1-3; D may be TRBD1 (6 bases). V dropped 0 bases and J dropped 4 bases, with 19 bases sitting between them. The CDR3 extends over 17 amino acids. The germline V gene encodes CDR1 GTSNPN and CDR2 SVGIG (reference sequence). This CDR3 reads CAWSVKWRAGEGNTIYF. The CDR3 region has the DNA TGTGCCTGGAGTGTAAAATGGCGGGCAGGGGAAGGAAACACCATATATTTT.

The chain couples TRBV19 to TRBJ1-1; no definite D call. Germline loops: CDR1 LNHDA, CDR2 SQIVND (reference sequence). The CDR3 consists of 16 residues. V lost 1 base, J lost 3 bases, and 15 bases lay in between. In DNA, the CDR3 is TGTGCCAGTAGTATAGTAGAGGCGGGATATGACACTGAAGCTTTCTTT. Residues: CASSIVEAGYDTEAFF.

V gene TRBV4-2 combines with J gene TRBJ2-6; D unresolved. With 1 base removed from V and 2 bases from J, the gap between germline ends came to 12 bases. The CDR3 runs 17 residues. In germline, CDR1 is LGHNA, CDR2 YNFKEQ. The chain's CDR3 is CASSQAKTVTGANVLTF. In nucleotides, the CDR3 is TGTGCCAGCAGCCAAGCAAAAACAGTAACTGGGGCCAACGTCCTGACTTTC.

The chain uses TRBV18 and TRBJ1-1; possibly TRBD1 for D (6 bases). Germline values: CDR1 KGHSH, CDR2 LQKENI. Trimming took 6 bases from V and 8 from J, leaving 16 bases between them. The CDR3 is 13 residues long. The DNA for the CDR3 is TGTGCCAGCTCGCAGAACAGGGTTCCCGAAGCTTTCTTT. Its translation: CASSQNRVPEAFF. Drawing the rest from reference TRBV18 and TRBJ1-1, the complete variable domain is NAGVMQNPRHLVRRRGQEARLRCSPMKGHSHVYWYRQLPEEGLKFMVYLQKENIIDESGMPKERFSAEFPKEGPSILRIQQVVRGDSAAYFCASSQNRVPEAFFGQGTRLTVV.

This clone was detected only once. The chain's CDR3 is CASSYPGLPYEQYF. CDR3 nucleotides: TGTGCCAGCAGTTACCCGGGACTTCCATACGAGCAGTACTTC. This chain uses TRBV6-5 with TRBJ2-7, with D possibly TRBD2 on 6 matching bases. CDR3 size: 14 residues. Germline-derived CDR1 and CDR2 are MNHEY and SVGAGI. The ends were cut back, 2 bases at V and 4 bases at J, with 12 bases in the middle.

The J gene is TRBJ2-7, the V gene TRBV7-9, with D hard to call. V lost 8 bases, J lost 0 bases, and 11 bases lay in between. CDR1 is SEHNR and CDR2 is FQNEAQ in the germline V gene (reference sequence). There are 13 residues in the CDR3. The DNA for the CDR3 is TGTGCCAGCTCGTCGGCCAGCTCCTACGAGCAGTACTTC. Translation: CASSSASSYEQYF.